These 30 T cell receptor beta chains came from one sample sequenced in a study of blood T cells in healthy people across ages. Together with a sample-barcoded 5' primer, a J-beta primer mix was included in a second PCR lasting about 6 to 12 cycles. TCRdb fed the 5' RACE reads into MiXCR, producing one record per CDR3 protein. The table has under 1,000,000 distinct CDR3 sequences, 46% seen once; the top ten hold 15% to 20%. The sequenced sample consisted of blood. Receptors originate from a man older than 75 in good health.

There are a few counts of this clonotype. The genes are TRBV27 and TRBJ2-1, with 10 bases identical to TRBD2. The V segment lost 11 bases and the J segment 8 bases; nucleotides outside the gene matches: 36. This CDR3 comprises 22 residues. Germline CDR1 and CDR2: MNHEY and SMNVEV (reference sequence). CDR3 DNA: TGTGCCGGACACAGCAGTTTGGGCCTCTCAAGGCTAGCGGGAGCCGGGAGGCATGAGCAGTTCTTC. It is translated as CAGHSSLGLSRLAGAGRHEQFF.

This clonotype occurred a few times. CDR3 DNA: TGTGCCAGCAGCCAAGTGACACAGGGCCCCACAGATACGCAGTATTTT. This translates into CASSQVTQGPTDTQYF. J is TRBJ2-3 and V is TRBV4-2, with D perhaps TRBD1 (6 bases). The germline gives CDR1 LGHNA, CDR2 YNFKEQ. Deletions cut 1 base from V and 2 bases from J, with 13 bases between. This CDR3 contains 16 residues.

This clonotype was seen a single time. This rearrangement joins TRBV6-2 or TRBV6-3 to TRBJ2-5, with 8 bases aligning to TRBD2. Germline V CDR1 and CDR2: MNHEY, SVGEGT. The junction had 5 bases not matched to a gene; V was cut back by 9 bases and J by 2 bases. CDR3 length: 13 residues. The CDR3 DNA sequence: TGTGCCAGTGAGCGGGGGAGACAAGAGACCCAGTACTTC. This codes for CASERGRQETQYF.

The chain recombines TRBV20-1 with TRBJ2-7; 8 bases are a match to TRBD2. The J call is in doubt because the DNA end fits TRBJ2-5 better. This CDR3 contains 15 residues. Per the germline V gene, CDR1 is DFQATT and CDR2 is SNEGSKA (reference sequence). CDR3 loop: CSARAGLALGETQYF. The CDR3 DNA reads TGCAGTGCTAGAGCAGGACTAGCTTTGGGTGAGACCCAGTACTTC.

This clonotype has only one observation. V is TRBV4-2 and J is TRBJ2-2; TRBD1 agrees at 7 bases. Germline assignment: CDR1 LGHNA and CDR2 YNFKEQ. V was clipped by 4 bases and J by 0 bases; unmatched bases: 8. This CDR3 is 17 amino acids long. Here the CDR3 DNA reads TGTGCCAGCAGCCGCCGACAGGGTTTCGCGAACACCGGGGAGCTGTTTTTT. This gives the protein CASSRRQGFANTGELFF.

Comment on this clonotype: A junction boundary mismatches the germline segment, possibly from a read error. CDR3 coding DNA: TGTGCCAGCAGTTACCACGGGACAGGCCTTTCCTACGAGCTGTACTTC. This translates into CASSYHGTGLSYELYF. The rearrangement uses TRBV6-2 or TRBV6-3 and TRBJ2-7; 8 nucleotides align to TRBD1. The CDR3 loop spans 16 amino acids. The germline gives CDR1 MNHEY, CDR2 SVGEGT.

This clonotype was found a few times. The chain is built from TRBV7-2 and TRBJ2-3; tentatively, D is TRBD2 (6 bases). Trimming took 2 bases from V and 4 from J, leaving 10 bases between them. The V gene's germline CDR1 is SGHTA and CDR2 FQGNSA. The CDR3 length is 14 residues. The CDR3 loop reads CASSLFTSPDTQYF. The CDR3 nucleotides are TGTGCCAGCAGCTTATTTACTAGCCCAGATACGCAGTATTTT.

Concerning this clonotype itself: A read error may be the cause here, since a much bigger clone is one base away. This chain joins TRBV29-1 and TRBJ2-5; 9 positions agree with TRBD2. CDR3 length equals 13 residues. Germline V gene data show CDR1 as SQVTM and CDR2 as ANQGSEA. After removal of 6 bases from V and 11 bases from J, the junction contained 13 bases not matched to a gene. The CDR3 nucleotides read TGCAGCGTCCATAGCGGGAGTCTGAATGAGCAGTACTTC. Translation gives CSVHSGSLNEQYF.

This clonotype appeared a few times. The chain is built from TRBV9 and TRBJ2-7; D is ambiguous. The CDR3 runs to 13 residues. Trimming pared 4 bases from V and 6 bases from J, leaving 14 bases between. The germline CDR1 and CDR2 sequences are SGDLS and YYNGEE. CDR3 residues: CASSPETGPEQYF. CDR3 coding DNA: TGTGCCAGCAGCCCCGAGACCGGGCCCGAGCAGTACTTC.

The V gene is TRBV4-3, the J gene TRBJ1-6; D not certain. There are 17 residues in the CDR3. Germline CDR1 and CDR2: LGHNA and YSLEER. The germline V and J ends were trimmed by 1 base and 8 bases, with 18 bases remaining between them. The CDR3 coding sequence is TGCGCCAGCAGCCAAGGGGAAAGGATTGGACTCGATTCACCCCTCCACTTT. Encoded protein: CASSQGERIGLDSPLHF.

This clonotype was counted between two and nine times. J is TRBJ2-3 and V is TRBV27; 10 positions agree with TRBD2. V dropped 4 bases and J dropped 2; count of bases not matched to a gene: 12. The CDR3 covers 18 residues. CDR1 and CDR2 from the germline V gene are MNHEY and SMNVEV (reference sequence). The CDR3 bases are TGTGCCAGCAGTTCATCCAAAGGACTAGCGGCCTTCACAGATACGCAGTATTTT. Its translation: CASSSSKGLAAFTDTQYF.

This clonotype appeared a few times. The chain carries TRBV29-1 and TRBJ2-3; 10 positions agree with TRBD2. V gave up 3 bases and J gave up 1 base; unmatched junction bases: 7. This CDR3 region has 16 residues. Germline V gives CDR1 SQVTM, CDR2 ANQGSEA. This chain's CDR3 is CSVDESGRAGTDTQYF. In DNA form, the CDR3 reads TGCAGCGTTGATGAAAGCGGGAGGGCCGGCACAGATACGCAGTATTTT.

The chain recombines TRBV28 with TRBJ2-4, with 9 bases lining up with TRBD1. Germline values: CDR1 MDHEN, CDR2 SYDVKM. CDR3 size: 15 residues. The trim removed 6 bases at V and 8 bases at J, leaving 11 bases unmatched. CDR3 sequence (DNA): TGTGCCAGCAGAGATCCGGGACAGGGTACGGACATTCAGTACTTC. Protein product: CASRDPGQGTDIQYF.

V is TRBV9 and J is TRBJ2-5; D ambiguous. Trimming left V 1 base short and J 5 bases short, with 9 bases between. Germline V lookup: CDR1 SGDLS, CDR2 YYNGEE. The CDR3 runs 13 residues. CDR3 nucleotides: TGTGCCAGCAGCGTATTCCCCCCCGAGACCCAGTACTTC. Protein product: CASSVFPPETQYF.

The table lists this clonotype with a few counts. The chain employs TRBV20-1 and TRBJ2-1, with 13 positions matching TRBD2. Germline lookup yields CDR1 DFQATT and CDR2 SNEGSKA (reference sequence). This CDR3 spans 14 amino acids. Germline trimming cut 6 bases from V and 8 bases from J; bases unmatched to any gene: 7. The CDR3 loop reads CSAQGTSGEDEQFF. CDR3 nucleotide sequence: TGCAGTGCCCAAGGGACTAGCGGGGAGGATGAGCAGTTCTTC.

This clonotype was seen a handful of times. This chain uses TRBV27 with TRBJ2-1, with 7 bases matching TRBD2. The germline V gene has CDR1 MNHEY and CDR2 SMNVEV (reference sequence). V was clipped by 2 bases and J by 12 bases; unmatched bases: 10. This CDR3 has 14 amino acids. CDR3 sequence reads: CASSLSSGRGGQFF. In DNA, the CDR3 is TGTGCCAGCAGTTTAAGCTCGGGGAGGGGTGGGCAGTTCTTC.

The gene calls are TRBV29-1 and TRBJ2-1; TRBD2 matches 7 bases. Germline-derived CDR1 and CDR2 are SQVTM and ANQGSEA. Germline trimming cut 5 bases from V and 7 bases from J; bases unmatched to any gene: 5. There are 12 residues in the CDR3. CDR3 sequence reads: CSVTISGNEQFF. The CDR3 coding sequence is TGCAGCGTTACTATTAGCGGGAATGAGCAGTTCTTC.

This clonotype was observed many times. This chain connects TRBV4-3 to TRBJ1-1; weak D call: TRBD1 (6 bases). CDR1 LGHNA and CDR2 YSLEER come from the germline V gene. V gave up 3 bases and J gave up 5 bases, with 19 bases separating them. This CDR3 is 16 amino acids long. The DNA for the CDR3 is TGCGCCAGCAGCCACGGGGGCGACTTCCTCGGTACTGAAGCTTTCTTT. Translated: CASSHGGDFLGTEAFF.

The chain has TRBV5-5 and TRBJ1-2; D ambiguous. V was pared by 1 base and J by 6 bases, with 16 bases between. This CDR3 region has 15 residues. In germline, CDR1 is SGHKS, CDR2 YYEKEE (reference sequence). In nucleotides, the CDR3 is TGTGCCAGCAGCTTGAGAGAGGACCTAACAGATGGCTACACCTTC. Translation: CASSLREDLTDGYTF.

This clonotype was observed at least ten times. This chain joins TRBV20-1 and TRBJ2-3, with D perhaps matching TRBD1 or TRBD2 (5 bases each). This CDR3 comprises 13 residues. The germline gives CDR1 DFQATT, CDR2 SNEGSKA (reference sequence). The V end lost 3 bases, the J end lost 4 bases, and 11 bases lay between the germline ends. In DNA, the CDR3 is TGCAGTGCTAGGACTGGGGGACCAGATACGCAGTATTTT. It codes for CSARTGGPDTQYF.

This clonotype was counted a few times. The J gene is TRBJ1-1, the V gene TRBV6-6; 9 nucleotides line up with TRBD1. Germline V gene data show CDR1 as MNHNY and CDR2 as SVGAGI (reference sequence). The CDR3 consists of 15 residues. V gave up 4 bases and J gave up 5 bases; unmatched junction bases: 8. Here the CDR3 reads CASSSPGQGKTEAFF. CDR3 nucleotide sequence: TGTGCCAGCAGTTCTCCGGGACAGGGTAAAACTGAAGCTTTCTTT.

The sample holds many counts of this clonotype. The chain links TRBV7-2 to TRBJ1-4; the D is unclear. There are 11 residues in the CDR3. From germline, CDR1 is SGHTA and CDR2 FQGNSA. V lost 5 bases, J lost 5 bases, and 3 bases lay in between. The CDR3 protein is CASSRNEKLFF. The CDR3 DNA reads as TGTGCCAGCAGCCGCAATGAAAAACTGTTTTTT.

This clonotype was observed a few times. The J gene is TRBJ2-1, the V gene TRBV27; D could derive from TRBD1 or TRBD2 (5 bases each). Germline values: CDR1 MNHEY, CDR2 SMNVEV (reference sequence). Trimming pared 3 bases from V and 5 bases from J, leaving 11 bases between. The CDR3 has 14 amino acids. CDR3 bases: TGTGCCAGCAGTTTGGAGAGGGGCGACAATGAGCAGTTCTTC. Protein: CASSLERGDNEQFF.

This clonotype was recorded many times. The V gene is TRBV20-1, the J gene TRBJ2-5, with no clear D. The germline CDR1 and CDR2 sequences are DFQATT and SNEGSKA (reference sequence). The CDR3 extends over 10 amino acids. V lost 6 bases and J 9 bases, leaving 11 bases between the germline ends. CDR3 in amino acids: CSAIRLAQYF. CDR3 nucleotide sequence: TGCAGTGCCATACGATTAGCCCAGTACTTC.

The CDR3 DNA reads as TGCAGCGTTGACCGGGGTGGAAACACCATATATTTT. Amino acids: CSVDRGGNTIYF. The chain is built from TRBV29-1 and TRBJ1-3; D ambiguous. From germline, CDR1 is SQVTM and CDR2 ANQGSEA. Trimming took 3 bases from V and 3 from J, leaving 6 bases between them. This CDR3 comprises 12 residues.

The gene calls are TRBV21-1 and TRBJ2-3; the table calls TRBD1, which could not be checked here. TRBV21-1 is deemed a pseudogene. The CDR3 spans 17 residues. CDR3 nucleotide sequence: TGTGCCAGCAGCACTAACCTTAGGGGGCCCAGGGGGGATACGCAGTATTTT. Its protein product is CASSTNLRGPRGDTQYF.

The V and J genes are TRBV5-1 and TRBJ2-7; D remains ambiguous. This CDR3 is built from 15 residues. V lost 0 bases and J lost 4, with 14 bases in between. In germline, CDR1 is SGHRS, CDR2 YFSETQ. The CDR3 region is CASSLGTTQTYEQYF. CDR3 nucleotides: TGCGCCAGCAGCTTGGGTACGACCCAGACATACGAGCAGTACTTC.

The CDR3 is CASSARTSAWADTQYF. CDR3 sequence (DNA): TGTGCCAGCAGTGCAAGGACTAGCGCCTGGGCAGATACGCAGTATTTT. The chain carries TRBV6-2 or TRBV6-3 and TRBJ2-3; 9 bases map to TRBD2. Trimming took 5 bases from V and 4 from J; bases not matched to a gene: 10. Germline CDR1 MNHEY, CDR2 SVGEGT. This CDR3 comprises 16 residues.

This clonotype was recorded a few times. Given a much more abundant clone one base away, this may be a read error. The rearrangement joins TRBV5-5 to TRBJ2-7, with TRBD2 matching over 9 bases. Germline CDR1 reads SGHKS; CDR2 reads YYEKEE (reference sequence). This CDR3 comprises 14 residues. V shed 0 bases, J shed 7 bases, and the junction held 5 bases outside the gene matches. The CDR3 sequence: CASSLGLADDEQYF. The DNA for the CDR3 is TGTGCCAGCAGCTTGGGACTAGCGGACGATGAGCAGTACTTC.

This clonotype has more than one count but fewer than ten. This sequence joins TRBV12-3 or TRBV12-4 and TRBJ2-3, with D possibly TRBD1 on 6 matching bases. The CDR3 length is 16 residues. V lost 8 bases and J lost 5, with 23 bases in between. This CDR3 reads CASLRGGGPREDTQYF. The CDR3 DNA reads as TGTGCCAGCCTTCGGGGTGGGGGCCCTCGGGAAGATACGCAGTATTTT.